The 25 T cell receptor beta chains below come from one sample, sequenced in a study of preoperative IRX-2 immunotherapy in early breast cancer. The protocol was immunoSEQ multiplex PCR, while the TCRdb copy is restricted to in-frame clones and leaves out a portion. The table has around 2,700 clones, about 80% seen once. Treatment defined: preoperative locoregional IRX-2 cytokine immunotherapy. Material: tumor tissue, obtained before IRX-2 immunotherapy. The receptor set was obtained from a human donor with breast cancer.

This clone was counted between two and nine times. The chain is built from TRBV5-1 and TRBJ2-1; D call uncertain. This CDR3 region has 17 residues. CDR1 SGHRS and CDR2 YFSETQ come from the germline V gene. The V end was cut by 1 base, the J end by 4 bases, with 18 bases between. The CDR3 region has the DNA TGCGCCAGCAGCTTGCGGTCAAACCACCCCTCGTACAATGAGCAGTTCTTC. It translates to CASSLRSNHPSYNEQFF.

The chain links TRBV30 to TRBJ1-4, with 9 bases fitting TRBD1. The V segment lost 1 base and the J segment 7 bases; nucleotides outside the gene matches: 7. Germline CDR1 reads GTSNPN; CDR2 reads SVGIG (reference sequence). The CDR3 sequence is 15 residues long. The CDR3 sequence is CAWSAWTGAGEKLFF. CDR3 coding DNA: TGTGCCTGGAGTGCCTGGACAGGGGCTGGTGAAAAACTGTTTTTT.

This chain connects TRBV19 to TRBJ1-3; D is undetermined. CDR1 is LNHDA, CDR2 SQIVND, per germline (reference sequence). The CDR3 covers 15 residues. The V and J ends lost 3 bases and 4 bases respectively, with 13 bases between them. The CDR3 bases are TGTGCCAGTAGTATCGGACCTTACGGGGGAAACACCATATATTTT. Residues: CASSIGPYGGNTIYF.

In regard to this clone: Its ends do not fully match the called genes, so a read error is possible. J is TRBJ2-1 and V is TRBV7-2, with D perhaps TRBD2 (7 bases). The germline V gene encodes CDR1 SGHTA and CDR2 FQGNSA. This CDR3 has 13 amino acids. The CDR3 here is CASSLVRGAEQFF. The DNA for the CDR3 is TGTGCTAGCAGCTTAGTTCGGGGGGCTGAGCAGTTCTTC.

The gene calls are TRBV7-1 and TRBJ1-4; TRBD1 is a possible D gene (6 bases). TRBV7-1 is an ORF; its function is uncertain. The CDR3 consists of 16 residues. V lost 6 bases and J 0 bases, leaving 14 bases between the germline ends. The DNA for the CDR3 is TGTGCCAGCAGTCCACAGGGCCGGTCAACTAATGAAAAACTGTTTTTT. Protein: CASSPQGRSTNEKLFF.

CDR3: CANSRGIAGGPDEQFF. The CDR3 nucleotides are TGTGCCAACTCGCGCGGGATAGCGGGAGGGCCCGATGAGCAGTTCTTC. This chain connects TRBV6-8 to TRBJ2-1, with 11 bases identical to TRBD2. There are 16 residues in the CDR3. Germline CDR1 and CDR2: MNHGY and SAAAGT. The J segment lost 8 bases and the V segment lost 10 bases, leaving 16 bases of the junction unmatched.

This chain links TRBV29-1 with TRBJ1-1; 7 nucleotides line up with TRBD1. V was clipped by 6 bases and J by 1 base; unmatched bases: 5. This CDR3 has 13 residues. Germline CDR1 is SQVTM and CDR2 is ANQGSEA. CDR3 protein: CSVDRAPNTEAFF. In DNA form, the CDR3 reads TGCAGCGTAGACAGGGCCCCGAACACTGAAGCTTTCTTT.

The chain carries TRBV14 and TRBJ2-3; D unclear. The V gene's germline CDR1 is SGHDN and CDR2 FVKESK. The V and J ends lost 2 bases and 2 bases respectively, with 2 bases between them. This CDR3 comprises 12 residues. CDR3 bases: TGTGCCAGCAGCCAATACACAGATACGCAGTATTTT. Residues: CASSQYTDTQYF.

With regard to this clone: The junction and the germline gene differ at one end; a read error may be behind it. This sequence joins TRBV6-7 and TRBJ1-1; 7 bases are a match to TRBD1. TRBV6-7 falls under the ORF class, with uncertain function. The CDR3 contains 15 residues. In DNA form, the CDR3 reads TGTGCCAGCAGTGACTCCTCAGGGGGATCCACTGAAGCTTTCTTT. Its protein is CASSDSSGGSTEAFF.

The chain couples TRBV2 to TRBJ2-2; 9 nucleotides align to TRBD2. Germline CDR1 is SNHLY and CDR2 is FYNNEI. This CDR3 spans 15 amino acids. Unmatched junction bases numbered 4, after V lost 3 bases and J lost 5 bases. The CDR3 DNA reads as TGTGCCAGCAGTGAGGTAGCGGGGGAGACCGGGGAGCTGTTTTTT. Protein product: CASSEVAGETGELFF.

The V call is TRBV19, the J call TRBJ1-2; 7 bases map to TRBD1. The junction had 12 bases not matched to a gene; V was cut back by 7 bases and J by 4 bases. The V gene's germline CDR1 is LNHDA and CDR2 SQIVND (reference sequence). The CDR3 loop spans 15 amino acids. The CDR3 nucleotides read TGTGCCAGTACCCGGGTGGCAGGGGGTGTCTATGGCTACACCTTC. This encodes CASTRVAGGVYGYTF.

This clone has more than one count but fewer than ten. The chain combines TRBV11-3 with TRBJ1-1, with a tentative D call TRBD1 (5 bases). V lost 1 base, J lost 6 bases, and 12 bases lay in between. This CDR3 region has 14 residues. Germline V gene sequence: CDR1 SGHNT, CDR2 YENEEA. The CDR3 sequence: CASSLGRVRPEAFF. CDR3 bases: TGTGCCAGCAGCTTAGGCAGGGTGCGCCCTGAAGCTTTCTTT.

V gene TRBV14 combines with J gene TRBJ2-3; the match to TRBD1 covers 8 bases. The length of the CDR3 is 16 residues. The V and J ends lost 4 bases and 6 bases, in that order; junction bases with no gene match: 12. Per germline, CDR1 SGHDN and CDR2 FVKESK. The CDR3 nucleotides are TGTGCCAGCAGCCGGTCGGACAGGGTAGGGGTGGATACGCAGTATTTT. It specifies CASSRSDRVGVDTQYF.

This clone has only a few counts. The CDR3 loop reads CASSGTSGGARLFF. Written as DNA, the CDR3 is TGCGCCAGCAGCGGGACTAGCGGGGGCGCGAGGTTGTTCTTC. The chain links TRBV5-1 to TRBJ2-1; TRBD2 agrees at 14 bases. J lost 15 bases, V lost 4 bases, and 9 bases had no gene match. Per the germline V gene, CDR1 is SGHRS and CDR2 is YFSETQ. The CDR3 loop spans 14 amino acids.

This sequence joins TRBV6-8 and TRBJ2-6; perhaps TRBD1 as D (5 bases). Per germline, CDR1 MNHGY and CDR2 SAAAGT. The CDR3 consists of 15 residues. V gave up 4 bases and J gave up 1 base, with 8 bases separating them. The CDR3 sequence is CASSSQGSGANVLTF. The CDR3 bases are TGTGCCAGCAGTTCCCAGGGATCTGGGGCCAACGTCCTGACTTTC.

This chain joins TRBV28 and TRBJ1-6; 7 bases agree with TRBD1. Germline-derived CDR1 and CDR2 are MDHEN and SYDVKM. The CDR3 spans 15 residues. J was trimmed by 6 bases and V by 5 bases; bases with no gene match: 7. CDR3 nucleotide sequence: TGTGCCAGCAGTCGCCTGGGACAGCGTAATTCACCCCTCCACTTT. It codes for CASSRLGQRNSPLHF. The whole variable domain, filled in from reference TRBV28 and TRBJ1-6, reads DVKVTQSSRYLVKRTGEKVFLECVQDMDHENMFWYRQDPGLGLRLIYFSYDVKMKEKGDIPEGYSVSREKKERFSLILESASTNQTSMYLCASSRLGQRNSPLHFGNGTRLTVT.

The chain has TRBV6-8 and TRBJ1-1; no definite D call. The CDR3 runs to 13 residues. Germline loops: CDR1 MNHGY, CDR2 SAAAGT. The V and J ends lost 5 bases and 4 bases respectively, with 11 bases between them. In nucleotides, the CDR3 is TGTGCCAGCAGTATCGTCCGAGGCACTGAAGCTTTCTTT. It yields the protein CASSIVRGTEAFF.

The V call is TRBV14, the J call TRBJ2-7; D not certain. V lost 3 bases and J lost 3, with 3 bases in between. There are 11 residues in the CDR3. CDR1 and CDR2 (germline): SGHDN, FVKESK. CDR3 sequence: CASSQNYEQYF. In nucleotides, the CDR3 is TGTGCCAGCAGCCAGAACTACGAGCAGTACTTC.

The V and J genes are TRBV14 and TRBJ2-7, with unresolved D. V was clipped by 6 bases and J by 6 bases, with 12 bases between them. The CDR3 totals 12 residues. The germline V gene encodes CDR1 SGHDN and CDR2 FVKESK. The CDR3 loop is CASSKQGLEQYF. CDR3 sequence (DNA): TGTGCCAGCAGTAAACAAGGGCTCGAGCAGTACTTC.

The chain uses TRBV6-8 and TRBJ2-4; TRBD2 is a possible D gene (7 bases). The germline V and J ends were trimmed by 0 bases and 1 base, with 10 bases remaining between them. The CDR3 is 16 residues long. From germline, CDR1 is MNHGY and CDR2 SAAAGT. CDR3 protein: CASSYSAGAAKNIQYF. In DNA, the CDR3 is TGTGCCAGCAGTTACTCGGCGGGGGCCGCCAAAAACATTCAGTACTTC.

V gene TRBV7-6 combines with J gene TRBJ2-1; a possible D gene is TRBD2 (5 bases). The CDR3 covers 15 residues. CDR1 and CDR2 (germline): SGHVS, FNYEAQ. The V and J ends lost 6 bases and 0 bases respectively, with 12 bases between them. The CDR3 sequence is CASRSPGSSYNEQFF. Written as DNA, the CDR3 is TGTGCCAGCAGGTCTCCGGGGAGCTCCTACAATGAGCAGTTCTTC.

There are a few counts of this clone. The chain's CDR3 is CASRTQGSDTQYF. CDR3 coding DNA: TGTGCCAGCAGGACCCAGGGTTCAGATACGCAGTATTTT. This chain links TRBV6-8 with TRBJ2-3, with a tentative D call TRBD1 (5 bases). Germline CDR1 MNHGY, CDR2 SAAAGT. The V gene lost 6 bases and the J gene lost 4 bases, with 11 bases spanning the gap. CDR3 length equals 13 residues.

The rearrangement joins TRBV11-3 to TRBJ1-2, with 9 bases identical to TRBD1. V gave up 3 bases and J gave up 4 bases; unmatched junction bases: 6. CDR3 length equals 15 residues. CDR1 and CDR2 (germline): SGHNT, YENEEA. CDR3 protein: CASSLVGQGAYGYTF. The CDR3, as DNA: TGTGCCAGCAGCTTGGTGGGACAGGGTGCCTATGGCTACACCTTC.

The chain recombines TRBV11-3 with TRBJ2-1, with TRBD2 matching over 11 bases. CDR1 and CDR2 from the germline V gene are SGHNT and YENEEA. The V segment lost 0 bases and the J segment 1 base; nucleotides outside the gene matches: 2. The CDR3 extends over 17 amino acids. This CDR3 is CASSLEASGGSYNEQFF. In nucleotides, the CDR3 is TGTGCCAGCAGCTTAGAGGCTAGCGGGGGGTCCTACAATGAGCAGTTCTTC.

This chain connects TRBV19 to TRBJ1-5; the D gene is possibly TRBD1 (5 bases). Germline assignment: CDR1 LNHDA and CDR2 SQIVND (reference sequence). V lost 8 bases and J lost 7, with 21 bases in between. CDR3 length: 15 amino acids. The CDR3 sequence: CASRETGRVGQPQHF. The DNA for the CDR3 is TGTGCCAGTCGCGAGACGGGCAGGGTAGGGCAGCCCCAGCATTTT.